This T cell receptor beta chain was captured by sequencing in a study of T cell repertoires in MIS-A myocarditis (dated by TCRdb to 2021 to 2024). From the cysteine up to the phenylalanine, the CDR3 has a length of 13 residues. The retained sequence is limited to the CDR3, 39 bases, with the frame set at the first base. CDR1 and CDR2 are drawn from the germline V gene: SNHLY, FYNNEI. V sheds 4 bases and J sheds 1 base, leaving 7 bases between their ends. The QIAamp DNA FFPE kit was used to extract genomic DNA from formalin-fixed paraffin-embedded autopsy tissue. For this clone: This receptor's antigen is unknown. No base-level quality is on record; no much larger clone is a single base apart.

TCRbeta CDR3 regions were amplified with the immunoSEQ bias-controlled multiplex PCR and sequenced at high throughput. Processing in the source paper ran as follows. The immunoSEQ vendor pipeline collapsed and filtered the CDR3 sequences so that the abundance and frequency of each unique TCRbeta CDR3 could be quantified. Using a 90% global sequence identity threshold, CD-HIT clustered dominant CDR3 amino acid sequences together with SARS-CoV-2-specific ImmuneCODE TCRbeta sequences. Clones at frequencies from 0.1 to 1 were categorized as hyperexpanded, and clones at frequencies from 0.01 to 0.1 were categorized as large. CDR3 amino acid sequences and V and J gene assignments of dominant clones were confirmed with MiXCR. The R stringdist package was used to compute Levenshtein distances between the patient clonotypes and the ImmuneCODE hits. Drawn from immuneACCESS, this table holds only the in-frame rearrangements with V and J called that TCRdb kept. Clones are partly lost; checked studies trace under half to an unresolved V gene and leave the rest unexplained. V and J calls and clone size are given by that table; D and trimming were obtained from the DNA. In all, the sample holds roughly 10,000 clones, and 83% of those were seen once. The ten largest clones represent 25% to 30% of the sample.

The receptor comes from a man in his late teens or twenties with fulminant myocarditis from multisystem inflammatory syndrome in adults (MIS-A) after COVID-19. Input material: right ventricle heart tissue obtained at autopsy. The cell subset or site label for this specimen denotes: cardiac tissue sample (left or right ventricle, interventricular septum, or pericardium). Recombination linked TRBV2 to TRBJ1-1; a confident D gene designation cannot be given. At the DNA level, the sequence is TGTGCCAGCAGTGTAGCCCCGAACACTGAAGCTTTCTTT. It specifies CASSVAPNTEAFF.